This T cell receptor (beta chain) was identified during a study of T-cell reconstitution after alpha-beta-depleted transplantation in children. Whole-study results and caveats: Surviving recipient T cells and thymic progenitors produced the high day-60 TCRbeta diversity seen in some patients. When one year had passed after transplant, most T-cell counts and diversity came from newly produced T cells. Reported findings indicate that, about two months after transplant, alpha-beta T cells came from several hundred expanded clones, which were derived from non-depleted graft cells.

The library targeted TCRbeta and was prepared with unique molecular identifiers. Using its own MiXCR run on the PCR reads, TCRdb lists one record per CDR3 protein. This table holds hundreds of thousands of distinct CDR3 sequences, 25% found once. The sample holds many counts of this clonotype. As yet, its antigen is unknown. V was clipped by 7 bases and J by 4 bases; unmatched bases: 17. The CDR3 covers 16 residues. CDR1 and CDR2 from the germline V gene are SQVTM and ANQGSEA. The J gene is TRBJ2-7, the V gene TRBV29-1, with 9 positions matching TRBD2. The sequence was collected from a girl between 2 and 10 years old with Fanconi anemia, due to receive a stem cell transplant. Specimen: PBMCs, collected before TCRalphabeta/CD19-depleted stem cell transplant. The DNA for the CDR3 is TGCAGCGCTTCTGGGTTGGGTAGCGGGAGTGCTTACGAGCAGTACTTC. It specifies CSASGLGSGSAYEQYF.